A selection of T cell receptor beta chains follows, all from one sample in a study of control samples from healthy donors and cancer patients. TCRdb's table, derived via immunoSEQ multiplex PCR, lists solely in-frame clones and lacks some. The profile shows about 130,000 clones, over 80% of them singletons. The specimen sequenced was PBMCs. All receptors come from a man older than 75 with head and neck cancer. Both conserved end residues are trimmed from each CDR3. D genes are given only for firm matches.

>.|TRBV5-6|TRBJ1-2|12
ASSPAPGSYGYT
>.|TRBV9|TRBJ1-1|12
ASSVEGGNTEAF
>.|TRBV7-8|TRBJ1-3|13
ASSLVVQSGNTIY
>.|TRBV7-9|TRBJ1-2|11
ASSDDRRDGYT
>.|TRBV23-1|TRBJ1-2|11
ASTPSGNYGYT
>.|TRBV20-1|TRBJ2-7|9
SAHHRYEQY
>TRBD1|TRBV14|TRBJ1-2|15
ASSQPPGQGRNYGYT
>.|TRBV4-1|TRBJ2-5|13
ASSPRRGGQETQY
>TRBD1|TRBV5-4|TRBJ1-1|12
ASSLGTQGTEAF
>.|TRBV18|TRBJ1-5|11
ASSQGGAKPQH
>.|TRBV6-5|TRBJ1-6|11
ASRDGTGSPLH
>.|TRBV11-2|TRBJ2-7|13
ASSLDPLSSYEQY
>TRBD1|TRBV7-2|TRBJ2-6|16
ASSQTGVLISGANVLT
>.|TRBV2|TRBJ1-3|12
ASIQPPSGNTIY
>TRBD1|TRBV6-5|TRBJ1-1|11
ASSTRQGPEAF
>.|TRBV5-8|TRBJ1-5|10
ASSFSNQPQH
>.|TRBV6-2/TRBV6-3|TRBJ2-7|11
ASSYSMSYEQY
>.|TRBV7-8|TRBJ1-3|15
ASSPLIGGMFGNTIY
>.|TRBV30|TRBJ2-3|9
AWSSGDTQY
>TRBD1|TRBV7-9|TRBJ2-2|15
ASSLTGAGFGTGELF
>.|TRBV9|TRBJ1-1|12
ASSVGGWNTEAF
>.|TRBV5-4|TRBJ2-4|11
ASSLVGLNIQY
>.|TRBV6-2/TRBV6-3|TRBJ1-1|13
ASSYARGVATEAF
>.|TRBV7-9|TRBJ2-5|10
ASSFSLGTQY
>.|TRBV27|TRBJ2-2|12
ASSAAGYPGELF
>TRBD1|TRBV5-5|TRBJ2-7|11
ASSLRTGDEQY
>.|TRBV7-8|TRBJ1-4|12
ASSLMPTREKLF
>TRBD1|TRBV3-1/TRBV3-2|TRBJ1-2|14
ASSQAGGFVNYGYT
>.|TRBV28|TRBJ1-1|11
ASSRGRIPEAF
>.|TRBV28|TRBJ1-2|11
ASSFSVPYGYT
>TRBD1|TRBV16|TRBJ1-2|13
ASSQTDRVRYGYT
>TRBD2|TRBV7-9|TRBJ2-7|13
ASSLGPSGDYEQY
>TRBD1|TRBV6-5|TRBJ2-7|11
ASRLGQGFEQY
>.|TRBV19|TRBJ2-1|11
ASSIDRDNEQF
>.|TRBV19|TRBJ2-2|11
ASSKGYTGELF
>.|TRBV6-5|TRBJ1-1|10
ASRQMNTEAF
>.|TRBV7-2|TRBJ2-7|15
ASSFQVRERGTYEQY
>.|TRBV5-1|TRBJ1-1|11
ASSLLVGESSF
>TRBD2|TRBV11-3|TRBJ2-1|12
ASSLSGGGGEQF
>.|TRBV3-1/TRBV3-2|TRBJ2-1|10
ASSQGGNEQF
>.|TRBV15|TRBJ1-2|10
ATSTYNYGYT
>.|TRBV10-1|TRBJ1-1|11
ASSEMANTEAF
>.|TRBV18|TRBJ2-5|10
ASSPYEETQY
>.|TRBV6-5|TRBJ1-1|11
ASGGLRRTEAF
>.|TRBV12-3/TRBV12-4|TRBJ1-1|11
ASSLDWNTEAF
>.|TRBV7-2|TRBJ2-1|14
ASSLDAASSYNEQF
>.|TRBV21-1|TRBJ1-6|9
ASSKVPPLH
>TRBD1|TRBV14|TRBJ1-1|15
ASSQRGDRSLNTEAF
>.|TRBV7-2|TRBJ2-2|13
ASSLKRIGNGELF
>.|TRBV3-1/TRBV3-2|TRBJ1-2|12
ASSRGQAYYGYT
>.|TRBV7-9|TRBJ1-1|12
ASSLSQGNTEAF
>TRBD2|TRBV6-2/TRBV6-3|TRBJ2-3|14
ASSYTRLAGTDTQY
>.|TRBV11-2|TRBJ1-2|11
ASSTRQDYGYT
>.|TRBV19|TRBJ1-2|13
ASSPHRDYNYGYT
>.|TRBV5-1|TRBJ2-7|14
ASSLDSRVQTYEQY